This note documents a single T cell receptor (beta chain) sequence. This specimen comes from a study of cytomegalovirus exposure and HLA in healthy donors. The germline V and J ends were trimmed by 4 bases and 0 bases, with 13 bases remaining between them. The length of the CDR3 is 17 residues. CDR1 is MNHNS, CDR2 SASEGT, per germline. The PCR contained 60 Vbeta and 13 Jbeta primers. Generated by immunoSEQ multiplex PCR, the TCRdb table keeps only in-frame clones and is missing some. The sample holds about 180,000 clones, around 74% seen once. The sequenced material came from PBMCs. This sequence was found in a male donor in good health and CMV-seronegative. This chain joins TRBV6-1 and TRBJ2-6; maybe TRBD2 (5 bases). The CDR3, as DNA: TGTGCCAGCAGTGGAGGGCGGTTGATCTCTGGGGCCAACGTCCTGACTTTC. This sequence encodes CASSGGRLISGANVLTF.